This T cell receptor (beta chain) was documented in a study of shared clonotypes between healthy human individuals. Study-wide context: The cohort had two women and a few men, ages 18 to 49.

Turning to this clone: Antigen: not known.

The CDR3 contains 15 residues. In germline, CDR1 is LGHNA, CDR2 YSLEER. V lost 1 base and J 3 bases, leaving 13 bases between the germline ends. In the naive CD8 group, cells lacked CD45RO and were positively selected for CCR7, so terminally differentiated effector memory CD45RA+ cells were left out. All donors were Caucasian adults living in Nashville, Tennessee. TCRdb keeps only in-frame clones here, not all; method: immunoSEQ multiplex PCR. This table has about 2,100,000 clones, under 95% appearing once. Findings and caveats of the study: Generally, estimated richness proved larger in naive subsets than it did in memory subsets. Clonotypes not shared had lower generation probabilities than those common to all four donors.

The sequenced material came from naive CD8+ T cells from PBMCs. This receptor was taken from a man between 18 and 35 years old in good health. Some clones in this sample may be carry-over from other donors' samples. V and J are TRBV4-3 and TRBJ2-7, with D tentatively TRBD2 (5 bases). The CDR3 bases are TGCGCCAGCAGCCAAGGCCCCAGCGGCGTCTACGAGCAGTACTTC. This gives the protein CASSQGPSGVYEQYF.